Below, 3 T cell receptor beta chains from the same sample are listed, as sequenced in a study of vaccination and CD4 T cells after COVID-19. Sample treatment: roughly 11-day PBMC culture with coronavirus spike peptide pools or control peptides (ViraFEST assay). Once obtained from cultured CD4+ T cells, the DNA was sequenced using the Oncomine TCR Beta short-read assay. MiXCR was run by TCRdb on the PCR reads, yielding one entry per CDR3 protein. The sample shows approximately 13,000 distinct CDR3 sequences, roughly half of them seen only once. These TCRs are of unknown antigen specificity. Source material: CD4+ T cells from blood, cultured in vitro. Source of these receptors: a human donor who had recovered from COVID-19.

The rearrangement links TRBV2 to TRBJ2-3, with TRBD1 matching 7 bases. CDR1 is SNHLY and CDR2 is FYNNEI in the germline V gene. The trim removed 6 bases at V and 1 base at J, leaving 7 bases unmatched. The CDR3 is made up of 15 amino acids. This CDR3 is CASSPDRVGTDTQYF. The CDR3, as DNA: TGTGCCAGCAGCCCTGACAGGGTGGGCACAGATACGCAGTATTTT.

The chain employs TRBV20-1 and TRBJ1-5; 9 positions match TRBD1. Germline V gene sequence: CDR1 DFQATT, CDR2 SNEGSKA (reference sequence). Trimming at V came to 5 bases and at J to 4 bases, leaving 3 bases not matched to a gene. This CDR3 has 13 amino acids. CDR3 region: CSAEGQGNQPQHF. The DNA of the CDR3 is TGCAGTGCTGAAGGACAGGGGAATCAGCCCCAGCATTTT.

The chain employs TRBV11-3 and TRBJ2-3, with 8 bases fitting TRBD2. Trimming took 5 bases from V and 2 from J; bases not matched to a gene: 9. Germline CDR1 is SGHNT and CDR2 is YENEEA. The CDR3 contains 16 residues. The CDR3 loop is CASSPGLREATDTQYF. DNA of the CDR3: TGTGCCAGCAGCCCCGGGTTGCGGGAGGCCACAGATACGCAGTATTTT. Based on the CDR3 plus reference TRBV11-3 and TRBJ2-3, the full variable domain is EAGVVQSPRYKIIEKKQPVAFWCNPISGHNTLYWYLQNLGQGPELLIRYENEEAVDDSQLPKDRFSAERLKGVDSTLKIQPAELGDSAVYLCASSPGLREATDTQYFGPGTRLTVL.